The 24 T cell receptor beta chains listed next were all sequenced from one sample in a study of T-cell memory formation after mild COVID-19. MiXCR was run by TCRdb on the 5' RACE reads, yielding one entry per CDR3 protein. The sample consists of approximately 190,000 distinct CDR3 sequences, about 17% of them appearing once. Sequencing was carried out using PBMCs or a T cell subset sorted from them (not recorded which). Receptors were obtained from an adult woman who had mild COVID-19 (a few samples of this study predate the infection). Cell type and time point are not known.

The chain has TRBV6-5 and TRBJ2-1, with D possibly being TRBD2 (6 bases). The germline V and J ends were trimmed by 6 bases and 3 bases, with 18 bases remaining between them. CDR3 length: 16 residues. Germline loops: CDR1 MNHEY, CDR2 SVGAGI. Here the CDR3 reads CASSLLRGGVYNEQFF. As DNA, the CDR3 is TGTGCCAGCAGCCTCTTGAGGGGCGGGGTCTACAATGAGCAGTTCTTC.

The sample holds a few counts of this clonotype. The chain uses TRBV25-1 and TRBJ1-6, with a weak D call TRBD1 (6 bases). The CDR3 runs 16 residues. CDR1 is MGHDK, CDR2 SYGVNS, per germline. The ends were cut back, 5 bases at V and 4 bases at J, with 15 bases in the middle. This CDR3 is CASSPAGGLYNSPLHF. For the CDR3, the DNA is TGTGCCAGCAGTCCTGCGGGGGGCCTGTATAATTCACCCCTCCACTTT.

This clonotype was recorded a few times. The V call is TRBV6-1, the J call TRBJ1-1; TRBD1 matches 10 bases. The CDR3 length is 16 residues. The germline CDR1 and CDR2 sequences are MNHNS and SASEGT. The ends lost 8 bases at V and 3 bases at J; junction bases unmatched: 12. CDR3 bases: TGTGCCAGCCGGGACAGGGGATGGATCGGTGACACTGAAGCTTTCTTT. Translating it yields CASRDRGWIGDTEAFF.

V and J are TRBV19 and TRBJ2-1; the D gene is possibly TRBD2 (5 bases). CDR3 length equals 16 residues. Germline assignment: CDR1 LNHDA and CDR2 SQIVND (reference sequence). V was trimmed by 8 bases and J by 0 bases, leaving 17 bases between them. The chain's CDR3 is CASQESKRSSYNEQFF. The CDR3 DNA is TGTGCCAGTCAAGAATCGAAGCGGAGCTCCTACAATGAGCAGTTCTTC.

The chain is built from TRBV19 and TRBJ1-1, with 7 bases that match TRBD1. Trimming cost V 1 base and J 1 base; bases outside gene matches: 3. This CDR3 region has 15 residues. CDR1 and CDR2 (germline): LNHDA, SQIVND (reference sequence). CDR3 in DNA: TGTGCCAGTAGTATAGCCGGGACAGCGAACACTGAAGCTTTCTTT. Translated: CASSIAGTANTEAFF.

This clonotype was seen only a few times. The J gene is TRBJ1-1, the V gene TRBV12-3 or TRBV12-4; no definite D call. The V and J ends lost 6 bases and 0 bases respectively, with 11 bases between them. The CDR3 runs 14 residues. The CDR3 protein is CASSQRSMNTEAFF. In DNA, the CDR3 is TGTGCCAGCAGCCAGAGAAGCATGAACACTGAAGCTTTCTTT.

This chain connects TRBV7-8 to TRBJ1-4, with a weak D call TRBD1 (5 bases). The CDR3 spans 15 residues. CDR1 and CDR2 (germline): SGHVS, FQNEAQ. V lost 5 bases and J 8 bases, leaving 18 bases between the germline ends. As DNA, the CDR3 is TGTGCCAGCAGCACCCTACCAGGGCGAGTCGAAAAACTGTTTTTT. Translating it yields CASSTLPGRVEKLFF.

This clonotype has only a few counts. The rearrangement uses TRBV30 and TRBJ1-2; maybe TRBD1 (6 bases). The germline CDR1 and CDR2 sequences are GTSNPN and SVGIG (reference sequence). Trimming removed 0 bases from V and 8 bases from J, with 13 bases in between. This CDR3 region has 13 residues. CDR3 loop: CAWSVGRGGGYTF. The CDR3 DNA sequence: TGTGCCTGGAGTGTCGGCAGGGGCGGCGGCTACACCTTC.

CDR3 bases: TGTGCCACCAGTGCCCGTCTCGGCGAGCAGTACTTC. Amino acids: CATSARLGEQYF. The chain has TRBV24-1 and TRBJ2-7; no clear D. Germline V gene lookup returns CDR1 KGHDR and CDR2 SFDVKD. The CDR3 is 12 residues long. With 5 bases removed from V and 6 bases from J, the gap between germline ends came to 10 bases.

The chain carries TRBV29-1 and TRBJ2-1; no definite D call. Trimming left V 7 bases short and J 4 bases short, with 8 bases between. The CDR3 sequence is 11 residues long. Germline lookup yields CDR1 SQVTM and CDR2 ANQGSEA. The CDR3 spells CSAGLYNEQFF. CDR3 nucleotide sequence: TGCAGCGCCGGGCTTTACAATGAGCAGTTCTTC.

This clonotype was counted between two and nine times. The chain recombines TRBV10-3 with TRBJ2-7; D is undetermined. CDR1 ENHRY and CDR2 SYGVKD come from the germline V gene. The CDR3 is made up of 12 amino acids. Trimming took off 3 bases at V and 8 bases at J, with 11 bases between the two ends. The CDR3 here is CAISDNSEKQYF. In nucleotides, the CDR3 is TGTGCCATCAGTGATAACAGTGAGAAGCAGTACTTC.

This chain connects TRBV12-3 or TRBV12-4 to TRBJ1-5; D is unclear. V shed 6 bases and J shed 11 bases, with 14 bases lying between them. The CDR3 contains 12 residues. The CDR3 sequence is CASSSNERAQHF. The CDR3 DNA is TGTGCCAGCAGCTCAAATGAGAGGGCCCAGCATTTT.

In DNA, the CDR3 is TGTGCCAGCACCCCCGGGACAGATACGCAGTATTTT. Its protein is CASTPGTDTQYF. The chain is built from TRBV7-2 and TRBJ2-3; no reliable D call. This CDR3 contains 12 residues. The germline CDR1 and CDR2 sequences are SGHTA and FQGNSA. Trimming took 7 bases from V and 3 from J, leaving 8 bases between them.

V is TRBV27 and J is TRBJ1-1, with 7 bases fitting TRBD1. The CDR3 has 16 residues. Germline CDR1 reads MNHEY; CDR2 reads SMNVEV (reference sequence). The J segment lost 3 bases and the V segment lost 5 bases, leaving 12 bases of the junction unmatched. CDR3 DNA sequence: TGTGCCAGCAGTCCAACCACCGGGACAGTTTACACTGAAGCTTTCTTT. This encodes CASSPTTGTVYTEAFF.

The rearrangement links TRBV12-3 or TRBV12-4 to TRBJ2-1; unclear D gene. CDR3 size: 13 residues. Trimming removed 7 bases at V and 10 bases at J, with 17 bases between. CDR3 in DNA: TGTGCCAGCACCTTTAAGGTTCTTAAGGAGCAGTTCTTC. It is translated as CASTFKVLKEQFF.

This clonotype appeared once. The CDR3: CASNLLAEGGNEQFF. DNA for the CDR3: TGTGCCAGCAACCTACTAGCGGAGGGGGGCAATGAGCAGTTCTTC. The chain joins TRBV6-6 to TRBJ2-1, with 8 bases lining up with TRBD2. There are 15 residues in the CDR3. J gave up 6 bases and V 7 bases, and 11 bases lay outside the gene matches. Germline CDR1 and CDR2: MNHNY and SVGAGI (reference sequence).

This clonotype was picked up a small number of times. The chain carries TRBV5-1 and TRBJ2-1; no clear D gene. The CDR3 is made up of 13 amino acids. Germline CDR1 reads SGHRS; CDR2 reads YFSETQ. V lost 1 base, J lost 4 bases, and 6 bases lay in between. The CDR3 region is CASSLNGYNEQFF. The CDR3 DNA reads as TGCGCCAGCAGCTTGAACGGGTACAATGAGCAGTTCTTC.

The chain has TRBV4-2 and TRBJ1-1; the match to TRBD1 covers 8 bases. Germline CDR1 reads LGHNA; CDR2 reads YNFKEQ. This CDR3 contains 13 residues. V lost 6 bases and J lost 3; bases outside the gene matches: 3. CDR3 region: CASSNRGDTEAFF. DNA for the CDR3: TGTGCCAGCAGTAACAGGGGGGACACTGAAGCTTTCTTT.

This sequence joins TRBV4-2 and TRBJ2-3, with TRBD2 as a possible D gene (6 bases). V lost 0 bases and J 1 base, leaving 11 bases between the germline ends. The CDR3 covers 16 residues. Germline CDR1 LGHNA, CDR2 YNFKEQ. This CDR3 is CASSQDVWEGTDTQYF. The CDR3 nucleotides read TGTGCCAGCAGCCAAGATGTGTGGGAGGGCACAGATACGCAGTATTTT.

This clonotype was seen a handful of times. The chain combines TRBV20-1 with TRBJ1-3; 7 bases line up with TRBD1. Trimming cost V 2 bases and J 2 bases; bases outside gene matches: 3. The germline V gene has CDR1 DFQATT and CDR2 SNEGSKA (reference sequence). The CDR3 spans 14 residues. CDR3 nucleotides: TGCAGTGCTAGAAACAGGGGTCCTGGAAACACCATATATTTT. As protein: CSARNRGPGNTIYF.

The chain carries TRBV7-8 and TRBJ1-6; 8 bases line up with TRBD1. The V and J ends lost 0 bases and 10 bases, in that order; junction bases with no gene match: 8. Germline loops: CDR1 SGHVS, CDR2 FQNEAQ. The CDR3 loop spans 16 amino acids. Here the CDR3 reads CASSLATRQGNSPLHF. CDR3 DNA: TGTGCCAGCAGCTTAGCGACGAGACAGGGGAACTCACCCCTCCACTTT.

In this sample, this clonotype turned up a few times. The V gene is TRBV20-1, the J gene TRBJ2-1; D might be TRBD2 (6 bases). Germline CDR1 and CDR2: DFQATT and SNEGSKA (reference sequence). Trimming cost V 5 bases and J 8 bases, with 16 bases left between them. There are 13 residues in the CDR3. CDR3 sequence reads: CSARPGGADEQFF. The CDR3 bases are TGCAGTGCTCGCCCGGGCGGGGCCGATGAGCAGTTCTTC.

This clonotype was found a few times. This chain connects TRBV5-1 to TRBJ2-1, with 12 bases lining up with TRBD2. This CDR3 has 17 residues. The junction had 8 bases not matched to a gene; V was cut back by 1 base and J by 6 bases. Germline loops: CDR1 SGHRS, CDR2 YFSETQ. CDR3 nucleotides: TGCGCCAGCAGCTTGAGGGAACTAGCGGGAGGTCGCAATGAGCAGTTCTTC. As protein: CASSLRELAGGRNEQFF.

V usage is TRBV3-1 and J usage is TRBJ2-5; 12 bases match TRBD2. Looked up from germline, CDR1 is LGHDT and CDR2 is YNNKEL (reference sequence). V shed 2 bases, J shed 4 bases, and the junction held 5 bases outside the gene matches. The CDR3 totals 16 residues. This CDR3 is CASSQLAGGPTETQYF. The CDR3 DNA reads as TGTGCCAGCAGCCAACTAGCGGGGGGGCCTACAGAGACCCAGTACTTC.